Below, 26 T cell receptor beta chains from the same sample are listed, as sequenced in a study of cytomegalovirus exposure and HLA in healthy donors (dated by TCRdb to the late 2010s). The library was produced with the immunoSEQ multiplex PCR assay. The multiplex PCR relied on a mix of 60 forward primers for TCR Vbeta segments and 13 reverse primers for TCR Jbeta segments. TCRdb stores this immuneACCESS table with in-frame sequences only. Part of the clones is absent; in the studies checked, under half of the shortfall reflects unresolved V genes, and no reason is known for the rest. The sample table records 150,000 to 200,000 clones; around 79% of these occur just once. The ten biggest clones cover around 0.98% of the sample. The sample was PBMCs. The source is a woman in her fifties or sixties in good health and CMV-seropositive.

As for this clone: One junction end does not reproduce the germline sequence, and a read error may be involved. The chain employs TRBV7-2 and TRBJ1-2, with D tentatively TRBD1 (6 bases). CDR1 is SGHTA and CDR2 is FQGNSA in the germline V gene. The CDR3 spans 13 residues. The CDR3 DNA follows: TGTGCCAGTAGCTTTCAGGGGACGTCTGGCTACACCTTC. Amino acid sequence: CASSFQGTSGYTF.

The J gene is TRBJ1-1, the V gene TRBV4-3, with D maybe TRBD1 (5 bases). Trimming shortened V by 1 base and J by 0 bases, and 9 bases separated the two germline ends. Germline V gene data show CDR1 as LGHNA and CDR2 as YSLEER. The CDR3 is 15 amino acids. The CDR3 is CASSQVYRMNTEAFF. CDR3 bases: TGCGCCAGCAGCCAAGTTTACAGGATGAACACTGAAGCTTTCTTT.

The chain uses TRBV29-1 and TRBJ1-1; D call uncertain. Trimming cost V 2 bases and J 7 bases, with 8 bases left between them. Germline CDR1 reads SQVTM; CDR2 reads ANQGSEA. This CDR3 is 11 amino acids long. The CDR3 coding sequence is TGCAGCGTTGAACGTCAGTATGAAGCTTTCTTT. This sequence encodes CSVERQYEAFF.

The chain joins TRBV5-6 to TRBJ2-3; the match to TRBD2 covers 14 bases. Trimming removed 4 bases from V and 5 bases from J; junction bases left unmatched: 9. In germline, CDR1 is SGHDT, CDR2 YYEEEE. This CDR3 comprises 17 residues. The CDR3 region is CASSPGTSGSLGDTQYF. CDR3 sequence (DNA): TGTGCCAGCAGCCCGGGGACTAGCGGGAGTCTAGGAGATACGCAGTATTTT.

This clone was counted a single time. The V gene is TRBV6-6, the J gene TRBJ1-1; D is undetermined. CDR1 is MNHNY and CDR2 is SVGAGI in the germline V gene (reference sequence). The ends were cut back, 0 bases at V and 7 bases at J, with 6 bases in the middle. CDR3 length: 12 residues. The CDR3 spells CASSYSSREAFF. The CDR3 bases are TGTGCCAGCAGTTACTCTTCCCGTGAAGCTTTCTTT.

The chain joins TRBV5-1 to TRBJ2-7; 9 nucleotides match TRBD1. CDR1 and CDR2 from the germline V gene are SGHRS and YFSETQ. The CDR3 runs to 13 residues. J was trimmed by 5 bases and V by 7 bases; bases with no gene match: 7. In DNA form, the CDR3 reads TGCGCCAGCTCGGGACAGGGTTTACACGAGCAGTACTTC. Amino acid sequence: CASSGQGLHEQYF.

This sequence joins TRBV28 and TRBJ2-7; the D is unclear. Germline-derived CDR1 and CDR2 are MDHEN and SYDVKM. This CDR3 contains 11 residues. V lost 8 bases to trimming and J lost 7 bases, with 12 bases between them. The CDR3 reads CASSLGKEQYF. The CDR3 coding sequence is TGTGCCAGCTCTCTTGGCAAAGAGCAGTACTTC.

CDR3 coding DNA: TGCGCCAGCAGCTTGGGGGTTGGGCAGGGGCAAGAGACCCAGTACTTC. This encodes CASSLGVGQGQETQYF. The rearrangement uses TRBV5-1 and TRBJ2-5; perhaps TRBD1 as D (6 bases). Germline assignment: CDR1 SGHRS and CDR2 YFSETQ. The CDR3 length is 16 residues. V lost 0 bases and J lost 2, with 14 bases in between.

This chain joins TRBV2 and TRBJ2-4, with 7 bases that match TRBD2. V was clipped by 2 bases and J by 6 bases; unmatched bases: 13. The CDR3 covers 17 residues. Looked up from germline, CDR1 is SNHLY and CDR2 is FYNNEI. The CDR3: CASSETSGTNGRNIQYF. The CDR3 DNA is TGTGCCAGCAGTGAAACCTCCGGGACTAACGGCAGAAACATTCAGTACTTC.

V gene TRBV6-6 combines with J gene TRBJ2-7, with D hard to call. The V gene lost 6 bases and the J gene lost 2 bases, with 8 bases spanning the gap. Germline lookup yields CDR1 MNHNY and CDR2 SVGAGI (reference sequence). This CDR3 has 12 amino acids. CDR3 in amino acids: CASRERTYEQYF. The CDR3 region has the DNA TGTGCCAGCAGGGAGAGAACCTACGAGCAGTACTTC.

This chain links TRBV5-1 with TRBJ1-4; tentative D call: TRBD1 (5 bases). V was trimmed by 5 bases and J by 3 bases, leaving 14 bases between them. Germline CDR1 SGHRS, CDR2 YFSETQ. This CDR3 is 15 amino acids long. Here the CDR3 DNA reads TGCGCCAGCAGAGCTCTAGGGGCACCTAATGAAAAACTGTTTTTT. It codes for CASRALGAPNEKLFF.

In regard to this clone: Other nucleotide sequences from this sample produce the same CDR3. The J gene is TRBJ2-4, the V gene TRBV7-9, with D perhaps TRBD1 (5 bases). The CDR3 spans 13 residues. V dropped 3 bases and J dropped 6 bases, with 9 bases sitting between them. Germline V lookup: CDR1 SEHNR, CDR2 FQNEAQ (reference sequence). In nucleotides, the CDR3 is TGTGCCAGCAGCTTGGGGCAGGGAAACATTCAGTACTTC. This codes for CASSLGQGNIQYF.

V gene TRBV7-2 combines with J gene TRBJ2-7; 7 positions match TRBD1. The length of the CDR3 is 15 residues. In germline, CDR1 is SGHTA, CDR2 FQGNSA. With V trimmed by 2 bases and J by 4 bases, 8 bases remained unmatched. DNA of the CDR3: TGTGCCAGCAGCTTATTGGGGACAGCCCTATACGAGCAGTACTTC. Its translation is CASSLLGTALYEQYF.

V and J are TRBV28 and TRBJ1-2; D gene unclear. This CDR3 is 16 amino acids long. The germline gives CDR1 MDHEN, CDR2 SYDVKM. Trimming pared 4 bases from V and 4 bases from J, leaving 19 bases between. CDR3 sequence: CASSSRRLGSSYGYTF. CDR3 in DNA: TGTGCCAGCAGTTCCCGTCGGCTGGGGAGTAGCTATGGCTACACCTTC.

The V gene is TRBV4-3, the J gene TRBJ2-3, with 9 bases fitting TRBD1. This CDR3 has 22 amino acids. The germline gives CDR1 LGHNA, CDR2 YSLEER. Trimming took 0 bases from V and 5 from J; bases not matched to a gene: 24. Here the CDR3 DNA reads TGCGCCAGCAGCCAAGATTGGGTCAGACTCGGGACAGGGAGGACGTTGAGAGATACGCAGTATTTT. It specifies CASSQDWVRLGTGRTLRDTQYF.

The rearrangement links TRBV2 to TRBJ2-5; 7 nucleotides align to TRBD2. Germline-derived CDR1 and CDR2 are SNHLY and FYNNEI. Trimming cost V 5 bases and J 4 bases; bases outside gene matches: 4. The CDR3 sequence is 13 residues long. The CDR3 protein is CASSFPGGETQYF. The DNA of the CDR3 is TGTGCCAGCAGTTTTCCGGGGGGAGAGACCCAGTACTTC. The full variable domain, with the rest looked up from reference TRBV2 and TRBJ2-5, is EPEVTQTPSHQVTQMGQEVILRCVPISNHLYFYWYRQILGQKVEFLVSFYNNEISEKSEIFDDQFSVERPDGSNFTLKIRSTKLEDSAMYFCASSFPGGETQYFGPGTRLLVL.

This clone was seen more than once but under ten times. The genes are TRBV6-6 and TRBJ1-5, with D perhaps TRBD1 (5 bases). From germline, CDR1 is MNHNY and CDR2 SVGAGI (reference sequence). Trimming took off 6 bases at V and 6 bases at J, with 12 bases between the two ends. This CDR3 is built from 13 residues. CDR3 sequence (DNA): TGTGCCAGCAGATCCGGGGGGGGTCAGCCCCAGCATTTT. Residues: CASRSGGGQPQHF.

This clone was recorded only once. The J gene is TRBJ1-5, the V gene TRBV20-1; no firm D call. The germline V and J ends were trimmed by 6 bases and 11 bases, with 14 bases remaining between them. The CDR3 consists of 11 residues. The germline V gene has CDR1 DFQATT and CDR2 SNEGSKA (reference sequence). The CDR3 loop reads CSAGRSRTQHF. The CDR3 coding sequence is TGCAGTGCCGGCCGTTCCAGGACCCAGCATTTT.

In DNA form, the CDR3 reads TGTGCCAGCAGCGGACAGTTGAGCAATCAGCCCCAGCATTTT. It yields the protein CASSGQLSNQPQHF. The V and J genes are TRBV2 and TRBJ1-5, with D possibly matching TRBD1 (6 bases). Germline V lookup: CDR1 SNHLY, CDR2 FYNNEI. The length of the CDR3 is 14 residues. Trimming left V 6 bases short and J 1 base short, with 10 bases between.

This clone was detected a few times. The J gene is TRBJ2-5, the V gene TRBV18, with a tentative D call TRBD1 (6 bases). The V end lost 3 bases, the J end lost 5 bases, and 10 bases lay between the germline ends. The germline V gene has CDR1 KGHSH and CDR2 LQKENI. This CDR3 is 13 amino acids long. Written as DNA, the CDR3 is TGTGCCAGCTCACCCCTGCAGGGGGAGACCCAGTACTTC. Translating it yields CASSPLQGETQYF.

This chain links TRBV15 with TRBJ2-7; maybe TRBD1 (5 bases). The CDR3 is made up of 13 amino acids. The V end lost 0 bases, the J end lost 4 bases, and 7 bases lay between the germline ends. Germline CDR1 and CDR2: LNHNV and YYDKDF (reference sequence). CDR3 nucleotides: TGTGCCACCAGCAGAGAACAGGTGTACGAGCAGTACGTC. Translation: CATSREQVYEQYV.

The chain recombines TRBV5-6 with TRBJ1-1, with 7 bases lining up with TRBD1. CDR3 length equals 14 residues. V was pared by 4 bases and J by 6 bases, with 9 bases of the junction left unmatched. Per the germline V gene, CDR1 is SGHDT and CDR2 is YYEEEE. This CDR3 is CASSTYYRGAEAFF. Here the CDR3 DNA reads TGTGCCAGCAGCACCTACTACAGGGGTGCTGAAGCTTTCTTT.

The V and J genes are TRBV10-1 and TRBJ2-7, with 12 bases lining up with TRBD2. V dropped 3 bases and J dropped 6; count of bases not matched to a gene: 9. Germline CDR1 and CDR2: WNHNN and SYGVQD (reference sequence). The CDR3 contains 16 residues. The CDR3 DNA sequence: TGCGCCAGCAGTGATGTAAGACTAGCGGGAGCTAGCGAGCAGTACTTC. It yields the protein CASSDVRLAGASEQYF.

The rearrangement uses TRBV30 and TRBJ2-2; D possibly corresponds to TRBD1 (6 bases). Germline V gene data show CDR1 as GTSNPN and CDR2 as SVGIG (reference sequence). The CDR3 has 15 residues. V gave up 0 bases and J gave up 0 bases, with 8 bases separating them. CDR3 amino acids: CAWSVGTSNTGELFF. CDR3 nucleotide sequence: TGTGCCTGGAGTGTAGGGACATCGAACACCGGGGAGCTGTTTTTT.

This chain links TRBV6-5 with TRBJ2-2; unclear D gene. CDR3 length equals 12 residues. Germline CDR1 MNHEY, CDR2 SVGAGI. The V end was cut by 11 bases, the J end by 4 bases, with 11 bases between. DNA of the CDR3: TGTGCCCTGAGGTCAAGCACCGGGGAGCTGTTTTTT. It is translated as CALRSSTGELFF.

The chain recombines TRBV2 with TRBJ2-7, with 9 bases matching TRBD1. Germline V gene data show CDR1 as SNHLY and CDR2 as FYNNEI. J gave up 0 bases and V 8 bases, and 2 bases lay outside the gene matches. This CDR3 contains 13 residues. CDR3 DNA: TGTGCCAGCTCACAGGGGGCCTCCTACGAGCAGTACTTC. It codes for CASSQGASYEQYF.